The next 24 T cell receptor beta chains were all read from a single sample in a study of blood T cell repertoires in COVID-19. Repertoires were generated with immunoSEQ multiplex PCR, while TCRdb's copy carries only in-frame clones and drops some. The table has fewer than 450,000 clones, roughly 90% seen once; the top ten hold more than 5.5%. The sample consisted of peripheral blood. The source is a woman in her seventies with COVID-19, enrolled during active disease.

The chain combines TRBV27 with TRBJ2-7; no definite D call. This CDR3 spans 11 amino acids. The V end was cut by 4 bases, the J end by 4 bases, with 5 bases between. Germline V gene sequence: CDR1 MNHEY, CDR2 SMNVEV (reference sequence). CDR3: CASSYGYEQYF. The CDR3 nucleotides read TGTGCCAGCAGTTACGGGTACGAGCAGTACTTC.

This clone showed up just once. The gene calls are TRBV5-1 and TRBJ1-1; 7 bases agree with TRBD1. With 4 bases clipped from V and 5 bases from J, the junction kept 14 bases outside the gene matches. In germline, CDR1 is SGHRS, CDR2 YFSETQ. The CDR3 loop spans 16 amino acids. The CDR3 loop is CASSLEYNPGGTEAFF. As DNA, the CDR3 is TGCGCCAGCAGCCTTGAGTATAACCCAGGGGGTACTGAAGCTTTCTTT.

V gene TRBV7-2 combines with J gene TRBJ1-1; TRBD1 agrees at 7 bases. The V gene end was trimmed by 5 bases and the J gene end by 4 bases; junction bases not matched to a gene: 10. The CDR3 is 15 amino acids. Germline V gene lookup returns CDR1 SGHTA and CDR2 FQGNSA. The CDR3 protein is CASSQDRSVSTEAFF. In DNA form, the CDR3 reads TGTGCCAGCAGCCAGGACAGGTCCGTCAGCACTGAAGCTTTCTTT.

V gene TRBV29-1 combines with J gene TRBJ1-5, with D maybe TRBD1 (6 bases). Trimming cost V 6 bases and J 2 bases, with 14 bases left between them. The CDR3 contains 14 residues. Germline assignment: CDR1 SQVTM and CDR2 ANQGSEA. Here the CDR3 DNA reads TGCAGCGTACTCCCTGAGGGGGGCAATCAGCCCCAGCATTTT. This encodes CSVLPEGGNQPQHF.

CDR3 DNA: TGCAGCGGGACGACAGGGGATGCAGCTTTCTTT. It encodes CSGTTGDAAFF. V and J are TRBV29-1 and TRBJ1-1; 8 bases agree with TRBD1. Germline V gives CDR1 SQVTM, CDR2 ANQGSEA. J lost 10 bases, V lost 7 bases, and 8 bases had no gene match. The CDR3 has 11 residues.

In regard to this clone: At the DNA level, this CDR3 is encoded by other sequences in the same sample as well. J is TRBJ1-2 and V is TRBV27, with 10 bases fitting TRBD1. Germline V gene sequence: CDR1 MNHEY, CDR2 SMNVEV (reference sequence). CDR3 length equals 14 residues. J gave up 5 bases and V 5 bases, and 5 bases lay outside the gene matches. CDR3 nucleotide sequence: TGTGCCAGCAGTCCCGGACAGGGGGGGTATGGCTACACCTTC. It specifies CASSPGQGGYGYTF.

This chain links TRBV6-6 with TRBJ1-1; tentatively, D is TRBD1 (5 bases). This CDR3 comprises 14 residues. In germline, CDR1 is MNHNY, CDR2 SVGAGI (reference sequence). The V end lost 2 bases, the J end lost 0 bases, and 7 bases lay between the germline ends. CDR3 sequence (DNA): TGTGCCAGCAGTTACGGGGCAATGAACACTGAAGCTTTCTTT. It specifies CASSYGAMNTEAFF.

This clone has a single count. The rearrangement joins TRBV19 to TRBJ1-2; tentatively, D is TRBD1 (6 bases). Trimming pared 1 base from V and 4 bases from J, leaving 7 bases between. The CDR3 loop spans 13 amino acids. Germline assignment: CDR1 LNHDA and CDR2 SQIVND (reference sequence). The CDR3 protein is CASSIVGGYGYTF. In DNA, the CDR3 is TGTGCCAGTAGTATAGTAGGGGGCTATGGCTACACCTTC.

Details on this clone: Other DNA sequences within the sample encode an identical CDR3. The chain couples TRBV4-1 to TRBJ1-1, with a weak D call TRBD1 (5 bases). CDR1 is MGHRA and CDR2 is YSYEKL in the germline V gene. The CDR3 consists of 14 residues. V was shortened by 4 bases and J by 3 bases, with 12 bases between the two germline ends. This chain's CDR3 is CASSLRGSDTEAFF. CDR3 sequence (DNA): TGCGCCAGCAGCCTACGGGGGAGCGACACTGAAGCTTTCTTT.

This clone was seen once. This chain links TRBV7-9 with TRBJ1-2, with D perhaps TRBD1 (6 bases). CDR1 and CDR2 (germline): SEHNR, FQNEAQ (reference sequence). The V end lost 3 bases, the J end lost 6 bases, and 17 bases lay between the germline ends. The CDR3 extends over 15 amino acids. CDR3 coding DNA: TGTGCCAGCAGCTTCCCCACAGGGAGAGGGGATGGCTACACCTTC. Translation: CASSFPTGRGDGYTF.

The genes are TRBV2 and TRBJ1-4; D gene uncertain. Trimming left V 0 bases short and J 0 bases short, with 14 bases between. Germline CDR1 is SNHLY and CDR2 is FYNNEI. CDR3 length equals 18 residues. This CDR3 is CASSEAVGGFATNEKLFF. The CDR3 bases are TGTGCCAGCAGTGAAGCGGTTGGCGGATTTGCAACTAATGAAAAACTGTTTTTT.

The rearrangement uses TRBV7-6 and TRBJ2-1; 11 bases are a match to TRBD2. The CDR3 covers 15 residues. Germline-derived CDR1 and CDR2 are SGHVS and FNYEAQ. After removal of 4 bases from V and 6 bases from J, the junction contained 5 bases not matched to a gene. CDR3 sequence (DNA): TGTGCCAGCAGCTGGATAGCGGGGGGGCTCAATGAGCAGTTCTTC. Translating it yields CASSWIAGGLNEQFF.

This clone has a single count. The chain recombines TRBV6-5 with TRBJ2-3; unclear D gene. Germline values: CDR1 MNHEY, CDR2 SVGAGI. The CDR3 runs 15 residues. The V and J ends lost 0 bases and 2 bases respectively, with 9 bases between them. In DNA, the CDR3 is TGTGCCAGCAGTTACTCGAGGCCCACCACAGATACGCAGTATTTT. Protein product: CASSYSRPTTDTQYF.

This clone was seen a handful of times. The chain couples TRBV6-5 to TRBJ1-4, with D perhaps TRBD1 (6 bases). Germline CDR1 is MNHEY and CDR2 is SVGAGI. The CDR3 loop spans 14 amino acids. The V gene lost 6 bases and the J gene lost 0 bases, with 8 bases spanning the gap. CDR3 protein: CASRQGSTNEKLFF. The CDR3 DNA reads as TGTGCCAGCAGACAGGGCTCAACTAATGAAAAACTGTTTTTT.

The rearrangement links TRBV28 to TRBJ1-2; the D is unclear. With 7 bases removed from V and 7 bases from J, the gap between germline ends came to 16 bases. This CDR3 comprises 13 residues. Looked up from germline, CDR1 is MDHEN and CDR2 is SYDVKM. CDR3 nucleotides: TGTGCCAGCACCTCGACGGGGATCGGTGGCTACACCTTC. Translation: CASTSTGIGGYTF.

CDR3 nucleotides: TGTGCCAGCAGCTTAAGTCGGGACAGCTTTGGAAACACCATATATTTT. Encoded protein: CASSLSRDSFGNTIYF. The chain uses TRBV11-1 and TRBJ1-3, with 7 bases aligning to TRBD1. Trimming took 2 bases from V and 3 from J; bases not matched to a gene: 7. The length of the CDR3 is 16 residues. Per the germline V gene, CDR1 is SGHAT and CDR2 is FQDESV (reference sequence).

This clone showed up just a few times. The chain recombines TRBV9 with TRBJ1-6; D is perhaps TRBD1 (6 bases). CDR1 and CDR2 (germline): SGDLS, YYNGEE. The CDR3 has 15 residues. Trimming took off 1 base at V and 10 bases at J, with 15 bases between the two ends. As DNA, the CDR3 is TGTGCCAGCAGCGTATACCCCAGGGGTCAATCACCCCTCCACTTT. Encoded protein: CASSVYPRGQSPLHF. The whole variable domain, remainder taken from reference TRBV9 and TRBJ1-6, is DSGVTQTPKHLITATGQRVTLRCSPRSGDLSVYWYQQSLDQGLQFLIQYYNGEERAKGNILERFSAQQFPDLHSELNLSSLELGDSALYFCASSVYPRGQSPLHFGNGTRLTVT.

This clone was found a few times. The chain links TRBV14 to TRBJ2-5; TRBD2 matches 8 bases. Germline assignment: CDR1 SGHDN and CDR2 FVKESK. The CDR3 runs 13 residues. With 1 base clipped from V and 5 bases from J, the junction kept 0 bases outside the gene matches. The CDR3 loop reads CASSQGGGETQYF. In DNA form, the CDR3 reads TGTGCCAGCAGCCAAGGCGGGGGGGAGACCCAGTACTTC.

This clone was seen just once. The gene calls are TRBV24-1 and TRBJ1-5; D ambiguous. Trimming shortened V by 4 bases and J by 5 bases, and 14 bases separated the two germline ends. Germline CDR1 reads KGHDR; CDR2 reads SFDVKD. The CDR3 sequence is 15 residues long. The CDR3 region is CATSDSQIPYQPQHF. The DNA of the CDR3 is TGTGCCACCAGTGACTCCCAGATCCCGTATCAGCCCCAGCATTTT.

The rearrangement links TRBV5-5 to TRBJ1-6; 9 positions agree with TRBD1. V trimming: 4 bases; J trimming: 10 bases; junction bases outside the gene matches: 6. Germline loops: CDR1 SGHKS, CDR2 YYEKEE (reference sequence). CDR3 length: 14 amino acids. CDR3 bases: TGTGCCAGCAGCCCCGGACAGGGGCAATCACCCCTCCACTTT. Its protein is CASSPGQGQSPLHF.

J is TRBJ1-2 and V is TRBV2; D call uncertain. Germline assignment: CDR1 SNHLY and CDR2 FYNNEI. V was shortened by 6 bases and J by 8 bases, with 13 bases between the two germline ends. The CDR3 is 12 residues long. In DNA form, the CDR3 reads TGTGCCAGCAGCCTTGGACTAGGGGGCTACACCTTC. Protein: CASSLGLGGYTF.

The CDR3 coding sequence is TGTGCCAGCACATCAATGAACACTGAAGCTTTCTTT. The encoded protein is CASTSMNTEAFF. V and J are TRBV6-5 and TRBJ1-1; no firm D call. V was trimmed by 7 bases and J by 0 bases, leaving 6 bases between them. Germline CDR1 is MNHEY and CDR2 is SVGAGI. The CDR3 contains 12 residues.

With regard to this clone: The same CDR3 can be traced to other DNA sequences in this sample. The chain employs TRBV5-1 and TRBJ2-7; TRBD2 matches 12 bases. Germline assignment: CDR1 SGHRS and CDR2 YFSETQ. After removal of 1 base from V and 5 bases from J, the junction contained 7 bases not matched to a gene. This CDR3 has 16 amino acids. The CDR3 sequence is CASSLSLAGGQDEQYF. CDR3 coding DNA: TGCGCCAGCAGCTTGAGTCTAGCGGGGGGGCAGGACGAGCAGTACTTC.

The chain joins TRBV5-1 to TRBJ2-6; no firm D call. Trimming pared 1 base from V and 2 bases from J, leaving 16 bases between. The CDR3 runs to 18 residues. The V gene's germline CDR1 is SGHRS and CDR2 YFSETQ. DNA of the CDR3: TGCGCCAGCAGCTTGTGGAGTACCGCGGATGCTGGGGCCAACGTCCTGACTTTC. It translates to CASSLWSTADAGANVLTF.